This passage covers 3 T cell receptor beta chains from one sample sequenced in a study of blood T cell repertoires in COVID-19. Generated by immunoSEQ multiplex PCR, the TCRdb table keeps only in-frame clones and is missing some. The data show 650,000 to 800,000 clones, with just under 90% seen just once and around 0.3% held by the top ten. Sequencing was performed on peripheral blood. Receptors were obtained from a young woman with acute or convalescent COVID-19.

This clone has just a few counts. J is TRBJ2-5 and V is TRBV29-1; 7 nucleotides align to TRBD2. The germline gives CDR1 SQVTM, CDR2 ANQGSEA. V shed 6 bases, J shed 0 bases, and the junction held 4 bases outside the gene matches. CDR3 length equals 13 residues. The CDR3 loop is CSVTRGDQETQYF. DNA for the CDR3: TGCAGCGTCACCCGGGGGGACCAAGAGACCCAGTACTTC.

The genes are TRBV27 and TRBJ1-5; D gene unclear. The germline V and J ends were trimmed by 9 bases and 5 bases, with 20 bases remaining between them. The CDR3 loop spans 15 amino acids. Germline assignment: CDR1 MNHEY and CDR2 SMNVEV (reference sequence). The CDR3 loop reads CASRGSIQAHQPQHF. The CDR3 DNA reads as TGTGCCAGTCGGGGAAGCATCCAGGCTCATCAGCCCCAGCATTTT.

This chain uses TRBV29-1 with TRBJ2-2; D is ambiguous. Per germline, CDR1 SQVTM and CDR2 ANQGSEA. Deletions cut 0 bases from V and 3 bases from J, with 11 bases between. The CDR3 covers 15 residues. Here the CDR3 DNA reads TGCAGCGTTGAAGATCGACATAAGTACACCGGGGAGCTGTTTTTT. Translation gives CSVEDRHKYTGELFF.